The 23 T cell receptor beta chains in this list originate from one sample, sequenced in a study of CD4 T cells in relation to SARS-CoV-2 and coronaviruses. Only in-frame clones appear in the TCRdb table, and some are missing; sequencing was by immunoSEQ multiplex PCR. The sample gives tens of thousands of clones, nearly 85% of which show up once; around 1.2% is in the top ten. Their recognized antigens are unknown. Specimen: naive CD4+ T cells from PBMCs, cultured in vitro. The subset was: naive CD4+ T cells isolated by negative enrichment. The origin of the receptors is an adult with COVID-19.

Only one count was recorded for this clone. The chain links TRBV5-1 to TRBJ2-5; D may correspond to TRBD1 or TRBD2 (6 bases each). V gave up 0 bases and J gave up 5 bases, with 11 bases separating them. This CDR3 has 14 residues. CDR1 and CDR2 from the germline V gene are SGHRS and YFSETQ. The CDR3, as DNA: TGCGCCAGCAGCTTGGGCAGGGGAGGTGAGACCCAGTACTTC. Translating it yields CASSLGRGGETQYF.

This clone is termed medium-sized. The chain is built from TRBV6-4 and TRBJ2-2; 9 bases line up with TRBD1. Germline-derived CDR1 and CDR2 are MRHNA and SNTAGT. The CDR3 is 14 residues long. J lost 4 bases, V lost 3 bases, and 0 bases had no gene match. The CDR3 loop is CASSEGQGTGELFF. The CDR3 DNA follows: TGTGCCAGCAGTGAGGGACAGGGCACCGGGGAGCTGTTTTTT.

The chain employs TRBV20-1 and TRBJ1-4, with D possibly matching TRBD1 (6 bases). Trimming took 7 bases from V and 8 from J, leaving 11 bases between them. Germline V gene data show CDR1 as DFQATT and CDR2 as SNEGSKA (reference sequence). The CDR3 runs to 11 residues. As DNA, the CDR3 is TGCAGTGGGCTGGACAGAGAAAAACTGTTTTTT. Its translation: CSGLDREKLFF.

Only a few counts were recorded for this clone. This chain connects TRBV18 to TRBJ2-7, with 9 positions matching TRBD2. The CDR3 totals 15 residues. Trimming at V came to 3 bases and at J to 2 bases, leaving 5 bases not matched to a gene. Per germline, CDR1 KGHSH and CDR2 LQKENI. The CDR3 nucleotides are TGTGCCAGCTCACCGCCTAGCGGGATCCCCTACGAGCAGTACTTC. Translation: CASSPPSGIPYEQYF. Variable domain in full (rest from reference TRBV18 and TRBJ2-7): NAGVMQNPRHLVRRRGQEARLRCSPMKGHSHVYWYRQLPEEGLKFMVYLQKENIIDESGMPKERFSAEFPKEGPSILRIQQVVRGDSAAYFCASSPPSGIPYEQYFGPGTRLTVT.

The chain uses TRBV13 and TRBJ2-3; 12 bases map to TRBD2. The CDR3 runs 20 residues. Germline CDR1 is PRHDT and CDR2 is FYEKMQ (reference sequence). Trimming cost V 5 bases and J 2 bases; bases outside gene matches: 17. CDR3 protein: CASSHDPGLAGPKPTDTQYF. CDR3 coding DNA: TGTGCCAGCAGCCATGACCCGGGACTAGCGGGCCCCAAACCCACAGATACGCAGTATTTT.

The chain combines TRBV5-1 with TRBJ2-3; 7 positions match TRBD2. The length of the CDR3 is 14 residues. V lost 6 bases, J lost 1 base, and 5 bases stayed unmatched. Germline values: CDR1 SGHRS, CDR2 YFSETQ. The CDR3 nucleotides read TGCGCCAGCACGGGGGGTTGGGGCACAGATACGCAGTATTTT. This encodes CASTGGWGTDTQYF.

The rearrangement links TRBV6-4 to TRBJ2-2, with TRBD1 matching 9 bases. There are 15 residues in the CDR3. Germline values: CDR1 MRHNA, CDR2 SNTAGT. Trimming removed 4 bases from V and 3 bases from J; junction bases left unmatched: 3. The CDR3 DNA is TGTGCCAGCAGTGCACGACAGGGGGACACCGGGGAGCTGTTTTTT. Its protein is CASSARQGDTGELFF.

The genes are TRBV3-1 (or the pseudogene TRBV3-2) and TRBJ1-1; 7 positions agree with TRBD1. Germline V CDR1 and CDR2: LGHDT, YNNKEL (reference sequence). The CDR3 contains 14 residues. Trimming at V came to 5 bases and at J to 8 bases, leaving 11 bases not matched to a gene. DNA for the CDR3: TGTGCCAGCAGCTCCACCTCGACAGGGCCAGAAGCTTTCTTT. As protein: CASSSTSTGPEAFF.

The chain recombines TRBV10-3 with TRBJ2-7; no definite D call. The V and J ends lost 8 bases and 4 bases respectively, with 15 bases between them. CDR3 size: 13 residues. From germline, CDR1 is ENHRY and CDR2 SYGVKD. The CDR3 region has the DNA TGTGCCATCCGCGACCCATTCCTTTACGAGCAGTACTTC. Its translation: CAIRDPFLYEQYF.

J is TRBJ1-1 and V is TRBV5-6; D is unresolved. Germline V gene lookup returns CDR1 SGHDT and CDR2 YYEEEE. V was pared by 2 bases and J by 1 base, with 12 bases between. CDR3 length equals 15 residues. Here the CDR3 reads CASSFYPERNTEAFF. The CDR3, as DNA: TGTGCCAGCAGCTTTTATCCCGAAAGGAACACTGAAGCTTTCTTT.

CDR3 nucleotide sequence: TGTGCCAGCAGTAATGGACAGGCGCATTCTGAAAAACTGTTTTTT. Amino acid sequence: CASSNGQAHSEKLFF. The genes are TRBV27 and TRBJ1-4, with 7 bases lining up with TRBD1. From germline, CDR1 is MNHEY and CDR2 SMNVEV (reference sequence). The CDR3 length is 15 residues. Unmatched junction bases numbered 10, after V lost 5 bases and J lost 7 bases.

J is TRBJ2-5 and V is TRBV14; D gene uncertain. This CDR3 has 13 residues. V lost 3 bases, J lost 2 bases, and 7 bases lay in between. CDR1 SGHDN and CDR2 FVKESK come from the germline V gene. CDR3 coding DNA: TGTGCCAGCAGCCAGTGGGCTCAAGAGACCCAGTACTTC. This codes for CASSQWAQETQYF.

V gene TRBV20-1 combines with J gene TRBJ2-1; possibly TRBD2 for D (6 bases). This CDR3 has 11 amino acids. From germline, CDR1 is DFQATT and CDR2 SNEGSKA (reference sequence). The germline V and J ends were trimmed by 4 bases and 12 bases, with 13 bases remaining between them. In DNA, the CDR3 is TGCAGTGCTAATGTGGGGGGAATGCAGTTCTTC. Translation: CSANVGGMQFF.

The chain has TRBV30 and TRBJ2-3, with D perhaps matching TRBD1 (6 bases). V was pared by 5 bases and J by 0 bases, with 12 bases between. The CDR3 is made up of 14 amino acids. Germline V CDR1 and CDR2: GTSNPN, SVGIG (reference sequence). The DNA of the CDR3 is TGTGCCTGGGGGCAGGGGCTCAGCACAGATACGCAGTATTTT. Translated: CAWGQGLSTDTQYF.

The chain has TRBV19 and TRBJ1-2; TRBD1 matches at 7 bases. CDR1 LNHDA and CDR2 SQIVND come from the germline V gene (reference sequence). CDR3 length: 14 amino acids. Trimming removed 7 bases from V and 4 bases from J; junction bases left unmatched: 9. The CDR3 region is CASTPSWDSYGYTF. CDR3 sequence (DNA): TGTGCCAGTACTCCCTCATGGGACAGCTATGGCTACACCTTC.

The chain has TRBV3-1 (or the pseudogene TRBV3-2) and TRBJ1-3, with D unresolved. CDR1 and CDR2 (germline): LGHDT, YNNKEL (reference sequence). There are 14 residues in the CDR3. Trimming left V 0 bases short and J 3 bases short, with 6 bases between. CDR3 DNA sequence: TGTGCCAGCAGCCAAGATTATAATGGAAACACCATATATTTT. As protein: CASSQDYNGNTIYF.

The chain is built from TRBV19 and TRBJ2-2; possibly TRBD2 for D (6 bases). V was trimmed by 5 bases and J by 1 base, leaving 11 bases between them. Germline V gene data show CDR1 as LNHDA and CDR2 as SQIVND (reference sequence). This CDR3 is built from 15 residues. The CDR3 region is CASSGRTQNTGELFF. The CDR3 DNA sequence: TGTGCCAGTAGTGGGAGGACACAGAACACCGGGGAGCTGTTTTTT.

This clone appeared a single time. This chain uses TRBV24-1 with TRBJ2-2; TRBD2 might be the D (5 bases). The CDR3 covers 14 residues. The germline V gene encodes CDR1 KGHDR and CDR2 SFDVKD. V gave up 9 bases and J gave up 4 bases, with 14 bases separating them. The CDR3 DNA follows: TGTGCCACCCGGACCGGGATAGGCACCGGGGAGCTGTTTTTT. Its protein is CATRTGIGTGELFF.

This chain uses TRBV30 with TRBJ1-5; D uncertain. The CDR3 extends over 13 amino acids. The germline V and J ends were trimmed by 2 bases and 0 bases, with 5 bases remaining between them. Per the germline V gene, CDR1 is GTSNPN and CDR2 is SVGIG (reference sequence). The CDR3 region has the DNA TGTGCCTGGAGTCAGGATAGCAATCAGCCCCAGCATTTT. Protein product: CAWSQDSNQPQHF.

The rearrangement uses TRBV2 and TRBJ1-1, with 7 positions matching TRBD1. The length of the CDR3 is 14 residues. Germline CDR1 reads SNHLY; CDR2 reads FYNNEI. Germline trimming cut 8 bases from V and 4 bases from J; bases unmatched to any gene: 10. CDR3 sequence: CASSLSQGFTEAFF. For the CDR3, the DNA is TGTGCCAGCTCGCTCTCACAGGGGTTCACTGAAGCTTTCTTT. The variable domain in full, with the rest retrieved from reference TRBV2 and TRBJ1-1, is EPEVTQTPSHQVTQMGQEVILRCVPISNHLYFYWYRQILGQKVEFLVSFYNNEISEKSEIFDDQFSVERPDGSNFTLKIRSTKLEDSAMYFCASSLSQGFTEAFFGQGTRLTVV.

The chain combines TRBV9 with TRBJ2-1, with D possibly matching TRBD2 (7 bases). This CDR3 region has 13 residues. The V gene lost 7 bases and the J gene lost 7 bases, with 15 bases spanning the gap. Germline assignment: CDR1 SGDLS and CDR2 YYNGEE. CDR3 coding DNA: TGTGCCAGCTCAAGGGAGGGGGGGAATGAGCAGTTCTTC. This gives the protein CASSREGGNEQFF.

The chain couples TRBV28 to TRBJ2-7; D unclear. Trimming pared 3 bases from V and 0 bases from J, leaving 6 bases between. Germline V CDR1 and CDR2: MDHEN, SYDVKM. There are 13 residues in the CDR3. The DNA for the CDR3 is TGTGCCAGCAGTTTGGGCTACTCCTACGAGCAGTACTTC. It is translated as CASSLGYSYEQYF.

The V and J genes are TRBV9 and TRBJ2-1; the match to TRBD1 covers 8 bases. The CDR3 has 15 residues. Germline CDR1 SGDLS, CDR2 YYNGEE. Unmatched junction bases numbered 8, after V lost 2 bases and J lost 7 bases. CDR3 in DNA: TGTGCCAGCAGCGTTGGACAGGGAGTTGGAAATGAGCAGTTCTTC. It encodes CASSVGQGVGNEQFF.